Presented here are 20 T cell receptor beta chains from one specimen sequenced in a study of T cell responses to AZD1222 COVID-19 vaccine (dated by TCRdb to the early 2020s). The time point label of this sample denotes: baseline before first vaccination. Library method: the immunoSEQ multiplex PCR assay. Imported from immuneACCESS, the table was reduced by TCRdb to in-frame sequences with V and J called. These copies leave out some clones; in studies compared against another copy, an unresolved V gene accounts for under half, and the cause of the remainder is not known. Across this sample there are 75,000 to 85,000 clones, with roughly 87% seen only once. Over 20% of the sample goes to the ten largest clones. This sample comprised peripheral blood, obtained on day 0 of AZD1222 vaccination. The receptors here all came from an adult in good health.

The chain joins TRBV5-1 to TRBJ1-2; 8 bases agree with TRBD1. The CDR3 totals 15 residues. Germline assignment: CDR1 SGHRS and CDR2 YFSETQ. Trimming at V came to 1 base and at J to 4 bases, leaving 6 bases not matched to a gene. The CDR3 nucleotides are TGCGCCAGCAGCTTGTCCGGACAGGGTACCTATGGCTACACCTTC. Translation: CASSLSGQGTYGYTF.

This clone was detected once. The V gene is TRBV7-2, the J gene TRBJ2-7; 9 nucleotides line up with TRBD1. The V gene end was trimmed by 1 base and the J gene end by 5 bases; junction bases not matched to a gene: 6. The CDR3 is made up of 15 amino acids. Germline assignment: CDR1 SGHTA and CDR2 FQGNSA. CDR3 sequence reads: CASSLVGTGSDEQYF. CDR3 bases: TGTGCCAGCAGCTTAGTAGGGACAGGGAGTGACGAGCAGTACTTC.

The chain employs TRBV29-1 and TRBJ1-1; no firm D call. Germline CDR1 reads SQVTM; CDR2 reads ANQGSEA. The CDR3 is 12 residues long. V shed 6 bases and J shed 2 bases, with 10 bases lying between them. The CDR3 nucleotides read TGCAGCGTCGCGATCCAAAACACTGAAGCTTTCTTT. Protein: CSVAIQNTEAFF.

The J gene is TRBJ2-3, the V gene TRBV11-2; 9 nucleotides match TRBD2. Germline-derived CDR1 and CDR2 are SGHAT and FQNNGV. V lost 2 bases, J lost 6 bases, and 6 bases stayed unmatched. There are 15 residues in the CDR3. CDR3 coding DNA: TGTGCCAGCAGCTTAACAGCGGGAGGACCCGATACGCAGTATTTT. The encoded protein is CASSLTAGGPDTQYF.

The chain employs TRBV29-1 and TRBJ2-3; 7 bases map to TRBD2. This CDR3 is 13 amino acids long. Germline CDR1 SQVTM, CDR2 ANQGSEA. The junction had 9 bases not matched to a gene; V was cut back by 7 bases and J by 5 bases. The DNA of the CDR3 is TGCAGCGAACGGCGGGACTATGGAGATACGCAGTATTTT. It encodes CSERRDYGDTQYF.

The chain has TRBV9 and TRBJ2-7; D is perhaps TRBD2 (5 bases). The germline V gene encodes CDR1 SGDLS and CDR2 YYNGEE. V was trimmed by 0 bases and J by 1 base, leaving 14 bases between them. This CDR3 has 16 amino acids. CDR3 sequence reads: CASSVGLASRSYEQYF. The CDR3 DNA sequence: TGTGCCAGCAGCGTAGGGCTAGCCTCAAGATCCTACGAGCAGTACTTC.

This clone was picked up one time. The chain is built from TRBV28 and TRBJ2-1; D may be TRBD1 (6 bases). The CDR3 is made up of 14 amino acids. The V end lost 3 bases, the J end lost 6 bases, and 12 bases lay between the germline ends. Germline values: CDR1 MDHEN, CDR2 SYDVKM. CDR3 region: CASSFPGQFNEQFF. The CDR3 region has the DNA TGTGCCAGCAGTTTCCCCGGACAGTTCAATGAGCAGTTCTTC.

The chain joins TRBV2 to TRBJ1-3, with D unresolved. Germline V gene lookup returns CDR1 SNHLY and CDR2 FYNNEI. The CDR3 contains 13 residues. Trimming shortened V by 8 bases and J by 0 bases, and 8 bases separated the two germline ends. This CDR3 reads CASCQSSGNTIYF. CDR3 DNA: TGTGCCAGCTGCCAGTCCTCTGGAAACACCATATATTTT.

This chain joins TRBV19 and TRBJ1-1, with a tentative D call TRBD1 (5 bases). The germline V gene encodes CDR1 LNHDA and CDR2 SQIVND (reference sequence). Trimming left V 5 bases short and J 1 base short, with 14 bases between. The CDR3 runs to 15 residues. CDR3 amino acids: CASSSWDDRNTEAFF. CDR3 bases: TGTGCCAGTAGTTCATGGGACGACAGGAACACTGAAGCTTTCTTT.

Remarks on this clone: Its ends do not fully match the called genes, so a read error is possible. The chain combines TRBV28 with TRBJ1-4; D gene unclear. CDR1 is MDHEN and CDR2 is SYDVKM in the germline V gene. This CDR3 contains 16 residues. The CDR3 DNA sequence: TGTGCCAGCAGCTTATCCGGGAGAGGTTCAGATGAAAAACTGTTTTTT. Protein sequence: CASSLSGRGSDEKLFF.

This chain joins TRBV19 and TRBJ2-5; D unresolved. The V end was cut by 3 bases, the J end by 4 bases, with 12 bases between. CDR3 length: 14 residues. From germline, CDR1 is LNHDA and CDR2 SQIVND (reference sequence). The CDR3 sequence is CASSIVPGRETQYF. Here the CDR3 DNA reads TGTGCCAGTAGTATCGTCCCAGGTCGAGAGACCCAGTACTTC.

This rearrangement joins TRBV7-9 to TRBJ2-3, with 14 bases that match TRBD2. This CDR3 is built from 17 residues. Looked up from germline, CDR1 is SEHNR and CDR2 is FQNEAQ (reference sequence). After removal of 1 base from V and 6 bases from J, the junction contained 6 bases not matched to a gene. CDR3 coding DNA: TGTGCCAGCAGCTTAGTGACTAGCGGGAGGGCCCGGGATACGCAGTATTTT. Protein: CASSLVTSGRARDTQYF.

The gene calls are TRBV5-1 and TRBJ2-1; 9 bases line up with TRBD2. The CDR3 sequence is 16 residues long. Germline-derived CDR1 and CDR2 are SGHRS and YFSETQ. With 4 bases clipped from V and 4 bases from J, the junction kept 9 bases outside the gene matches. DNA for the CDR3: TGCGCCAGCAGCCAAGTAGCGGGAGTTTCTTACAATGAGCAGTTCTTC. Protein sequence: CASSQVAGVSYNEQFF. The whole variable domain, filled in from reference TRBV5-1 and TRBJ2-1, reads KAGVTQTPRYLIKTRGQQVTLSCSPISGHRSVSWYQQTPGQGLQFLFEYFSETQRNKGNFPGRFSGRQFSNSRSEMNVSTLELGDSALYLCASSQVAGVSYNEQFFGPGTRLTVL.

CDR3 bases: TGTGCCTGGAGTGTACTCCGGACCGGGACAGGGTACTATGGCTACACCTTC. Encoded protein: CAWSVLRTGTGYYGYTF. The rearrangement joins TRBV30 to TRBJ1-2; TRBD1 aligns across 9 bases. This CDR3 is built from 17 residues. Trimming took 0 bases from V and 3 from J; bases not matched to a gene: 11. Germline CDR1 and CDR2: GTSNPN and SVGIG (reference sequence).

CDR3 DNA: TGTGCCAGCAGTAACGCCGGGAGGGCGAACACTGAAGCTTTCTTT. Residues: CASSNAGRANTEAFF. The J gene is TRBJ1-1, the V gene TRBV6-5, with D unclear. Trimming left V 5 bases short and J 1 base short, with 14 bases between. Germline CDR1 is MNHEY and CDR2 is SVGAGI. The CDR3 is 15 amino acids.

V gene TRBV10-1 combines with J gene TRBJ1-6; D gene unclear. This CDR3 comprises 17 residues. V was cut by 4 bases and J by 0 bases, with 13 bases left in between. Germline CDR1 reads WNHNN; CDR2 reads SYGVQD (reference sequence). CDR3 bases: TGCGCCAGCAGTGCCCTTAACGGGTACTCCTATAATTCACCCCTCCACTTT. This gives the protein CASSALNGYSYNSPLHF.

This clone was recorded a few times. This chain joins TRBV7-2 and TRBJ2-7, with 8 nucleotides matching TRBD2. J lost 0 bases, V lost 3 bases, and 1 base had no gene match. The germline V gene encodes CDR1 SGHTA and CDR2 FQGNSA. The CDR3 is made up of 14 amino acids. The CDR3 coding sequence is TGTGCCAGCAGCTTGGGGACTAGCTCCTACGAGCAGTACTTC. It specifies CASSLGTSSYEQYF.

The chain has TRBV7-6 and TRBJ1-1; D gene unclear. V dropped 1 base and J dropped 0 bases, with 12 bases sitting between them. Germline V gives CDR1 SGHVS, CDR2 FNYEAQ. The CDR3 spans 16 residues. The DNA of the CDR3 is TGTGCCAGCAGCTTAGGTCCCCTAACAGTGAACACTGAAGCTTTCTTT. Translation: CASSLGPLTVNTEAFF.

This clone was seen only once. V usage is TRBV28 and J usage is TRBJ1-6; D may be TRBD1 (6 bases). Between the trimmed V and J ends, which lost 4 bases and 4 bases, there was a span of 14 bases. Germline CDR1 MDHEN, CDR2 SYDVKM. The CDR3 is 16 residues long. In DNA, the CDR3 is TGTGCCAGCAGTTCCACCGACAGGTCATATAATTCACCCCTCCACTTT. This codes for CASSSTDRSYNSPLHF.

This clone was counted a single time. The chain carries TRBV7-8 and TRBJ1-1; 8 bases align to TRBD1. This CDR3 has 15 amino acids. The V gene end was trimmed by 5 bases and the J gene end by 3 bases; junction bases not matched to a gene: 8. CDR1 is SGHVS and CDR2 is FQNEAQ in the germline V gene. The CDR3 region is CASSAGQGEDTEAFF. In DNA form, the CDR3 reads TGTGCCAGCAGCGCCGGACAGGGAGAGGACACTGAAGCTTTCTTT.